Listed below are T cell receptor beta chains from one sample, sequenced in a study of response to subunit inactivated influenza vaccine. TCRdb passed the RT-PCR reads through MiXCR, listing each CDR3 protein once. Of 550,000 to 800,000 distinct CDR3 sequences in the sample, approximately 15% were seen once. Sequenced here: PBMCs from blood, sampled approximately 15 days before vaccination. The source is a man aged 50 to 59 who received an inactivated influenza vaccine. Both conserved end residues are part of each CDR3. Fields, in order: CDR3 protein, CDR3 DNA, clone size, J gene, D gene, V gene. A D gene is named only where the DNA matches it firmly. The size of a clone is reported for some rows only, either as once, few or many, or as a class for expanded clones.

CDR3aa: CASSLAVNQPQHF
CDR3nt: TGTGCCAGCAGCTTAGCAGTTAATCAGCCCCAGCATTTT
abundance: few
j_gene: TRBJ1-5
d_gene: .
v_gene: TRBV7-2

CDR3aa: CASSRDNTGELFF
CDR3nt: TGTGCCAGCAGCAGAGACAACACCGGGGAGCTGTTTTTT
abundance: .
j_gene: TRBJ2-2
d_gene: .
v_gene: TRBV7-2

CDR3aa: CSVEGGLAGNGYEQYF
CDR3nt: TGCAGCGTCGAGGGGGGACTAGCGGGGAATGGCTACGAGCAGTACTTC
abundance: few
j_gene: TRBJ2-7
d_gene: TRBD2
v_gene: TRBV29-1

CDR3aa: CASTGTSPREQYF
CDR3nt: TGTGCCAGCACTGGGACTAGCCCTCGGGAGCAGTACTTC
abundance: .
j_gene: TRBJ2-7
d_gene: .
v_gene: TRBV21-1

CDR3aa: CASSQLLGNTGELFF
CDR3nt: TGTGCCAGCAGCCAGCTGTTAGGGAACACCGGGGAGCTGTTTTTT
abundance: .
j_gene: TRBJ2-2
d_gene: .
v_gene: TRBV3-1

CDR3aa: CASSLRDSLKSDYEQYF
CDR3nt: TGCGCCAGCAGCCTCCGGGACAGTCTTAAATCAGACTACGAGCAGTACTTC
abundance: few
j_gene: TRBJ2-7
d_gene: TRBD1
v_gene: TRBV5-1

CDR3aa: CAIRAGAERYNEQFF
CDR3nt: TGTGCCATCAGGGCGGGGGCGGAACGCTACAATGAGCAGTTCTTC
abundance: few
j_gene: TRBJ2-1
d_gene: .
v_gene: TRBV10-3

CDR3aa: CASSSTLYYEQYF
CDR3nt: TGTGCCAGCAGCTCGACATTGTACTACGAGCAGTACTTC
abundance: .
j_gene: TRBJ2-7
d_gene: .
v_gene: TRBV7-2

CDR3aa: CASSTTWTSGHSTDTQYF
CDR3nt: TGTGCCAGCAGTACCACATGGACTAGCGGGCATAGCACAGATACGCAGTATTTT
abundance: .
j_gene: TRBJ2-3
d_gene: TRBD2
v_gene: TRBV6-2/TRBV6-3

CDR3aa: CASSIRTGGSYNEQFF
CDR3nt: TGTGCCAGCAGCATCCGGACAGGGGGCTCCTACAATGAGCAGTTCTTC
abundance: few
j_gene: TRBJ2-1
d_gene: TRBD1
v_gene: TRBV5-5

CDR3aa: CASSHRDRAGYTF
CDR3nt: TGCGCCAGCAGCCACCGGGACAGGGCCGGCTACACCTTC
abundance: .
j_gene: TRBJ1-2
d_gene: TRBD1
v_gene: TRBV5-1

CDR3aa: CASSWDYSTDTQYF
CDR3nt: TGTGCCAGCAGTTGGGACTATTCGACAGATACGCAGTATTTT
abundance: .
j_gene: TRBJ2-3
d_gene: TRBD2
v_gene: TRBV6-2/TRBV6-3

CDR3aa: CASIHWTDEQFF
CDR3nt: TGTGCCAGCATACACTGGACCGATGAGCAGTTCTTC
abundance: .
j_gene: TRBJ2-1
d_gene: .
v_gene: TRBV2

CDR3aa: CASSHGGYNEQYF
CDR3nt: TGTGCCAGCAGCCACGGGGGGTACAACGAGCAGTACTTC
abundance: few
j_gene: TRBJ2-7
d_gene: TRBD2
v_gene: TRBV6-1

CDR3aa: CASSQVGYTDTQYF
CDR3nt: TGCGCCAGCAGCCAAGTTGGCTACACAGATACGCAGTATTTT
abundance: .
j_gene: TRBJ2-3
d_gene: .
v_gene: TRBV4-1

CDR3aa: CASSVEGGRGTGELFF
CDR3nt: TGTGCCAGCAGCGTAGAGGGCGGGAGAGGAACCGGGGAGCTGTTTTTT
abundance: .
j_gene: TRBJ2-2
d_gene: TRBD2
v_gene: TRBV9

CDR3aa: CASSQDLPSETGANVLTF
CDR3nt: TGCGCCAGCAGCCAAGACTTGCCATCGGAAACTGGGGCCAACGTCCTGACTTTC
abundance: .
j_gene: TRBJ2-6
d_gene: .
v_gene: TRBV4-3

CDR3aa: CASSRGQILLNEKLFF
CDR3nt: TGCGCCAGCAGCAGAGGACAGATATTACTTAATGAAAAACTGTTTTTT
abundance: .
j_gene: TRBJ1-4
d_gene: .
v_gene: TRBV4-3

CDR3aa: CASSQDMGRQALHF
CDR3nt: TGTGCCAGCAGCCAAGATATGGGACGGCAAGCCCTCCACTTT
abundance: few
j_gene: TRBJ1-6
d_gene: .
v_gene: TRBV3-1

CDR3aa: CSARDWTREETQYF
CDR3nt: TGCAGTGCTAGAGATTGGACGCGGGAAGAGACCCAGTACTTC
abundance: .
j_gene: TRBJ2-5
d_gene: .
v_gene: TRBV20-1

CDR3aa: CASSPYLDYNEQFF
CDR3nt: TGTGCCAGCAGTCCGTATTTAGATTACAATGAGCAGTTCTTC
abundance: .
j_gene: TRBJ2-1
d_gene: .
v_gene: TRBV2

CDR3aa: CASSSPPGAYNEQFF
CDR3nt: TGTGCCAGCAGTTCCCCCCCGGGGGCCTACAATGAGCAGTTCTTC
abundance: few
j_gene: TRBJ2-1
d_gene: .
v_gene: TRBV12-3/TRBV12-4

CDR3aa: CASSPRTYRNEKLFF
CDR3nt: TGTGCCAGCAGCCCTAGGACATATCGGAATGAAAAACTGTTTTTT
abundance: few
j_gene: TRBJ1-4
d_gene: .
v_gene: TRBV7-9

CDR3aa: CASSRTSGRPPYNEQFF
CDR3nt: TGTGCCAGCAGTCGAACTAGCGGGAGACCCCCCTACAATGAGCAGTTCTTC
abundance: .
j_gene: TRBJ2-1
d_gene: TRBD2
v_gene: TRBV7-2

CDR3aa: CASSQTGWQTQYF
CDR3nt: TGTGCCAGCAGCCAGACAGGGTGGCAGACCCAGTACTTC
abundance: .
j_gene: TRBJ2-5
d_gene: TRBD1
v_gene: TRBV3-1

CDR3aa: CASSQEVRSSNTEAFF
CDR3nt: TGTGCCAGCAGCCAAGAAGTTAGATCCTCGAACACTGAAGCTTTCTTT
abundance: few
j_gene: TRBJ1-1
d_gene: .
v_gene: TRBV4-2

CDR3aa: CASSQSSGGVGAKNIQYF
CDR3nt: TGCGCCAGCAGCCAATCCTCTGGCGGGGTGGGGGCCAAAAACATTCAGTACTTC
abundance: .
j_gene: TRBJ2-4
d_gene: .
v_gene: TRBV4-3

CDR3aa: CASSLELAIQYF
CDR3nt: TGTGCCAGCAGCTTAGAACTAGCTATTCAGTATTTT
abundance: many
j_gene: TRBJ2-3
d_gene: .
v_gene: TRBV7-8

CDR3aa: CASSHRQGARGGTQYF
CDR3nt: TGTGCCAGCAGCCATAGACAGGGGGCAAGAGGGGGTACGCAGTATTTT
abundance: .
j_gene: TRBJ2-3
d_gene: TRBD1
v_gene: TRBV11-2

CDR3aa: CASSLEGRGTEAFF
CDR3nt: TGCGCCAGCAGCTTGGAGGGCAGGGGGACTGAAGCTTTCTTT
abundance: few
j_gene: TRBJ1-1
d_gene: TRBD1
v_gene: TRBV5-1

CDR3aa: CASSLIRTGRMNYGYTF
CDR3nt: TGCGCCAGCAGCTTGATACGGACAGGACGGATGAACTATGGCTACACCTTC
abundance: few
j_gene: TRBJ1-2
d_gene: TRBD1
v_gene: TRBV5-1

CDR3aa: CASSSTSGSTTQYF
CDR3nt: TGTGCCAGCAGTTCGACTAGCGGGAGTACTACGCAGTATTTT
abundance: .
j_gene: TRBJ2-3
d_gene: TRBD2
v_gene: TRBV6-2/TRBV6-3

CDR3aa: CASSLVREAYNEQFF
CDR3nt: TGTGCCAGCAGCTTAGTCCGGGAAGCCTACAATGAGCAGTTCTTC
abundance: few
j_gene: TRBJ2-1
d_gene: .
v_gene: TRBV7-2

CDR3aa: CASSQAGSADTQYF
CDR3nt: TGTGCCAGCAGCCAAGCGGGGAGTGCAGATACGCAGTATTTT
abundance: .
j_gene: TRBJ2-3
d_gene: .
v_gene: TRBV4-2

CDR3aa: CASSESLSYNSPLHF
CDR3nt: TGTGCCAGCAGTGAATCGCTGAGCTATAATTCACCCCTCCACTTT
abundance: .
j_gene: TRBJ1-6
d_gene: .
v_gene: TRBV6-1

CDR3aa: CSVDGIRATDTQYF
CDR3nt: TGCAGCGTTGATGGGATTCGGGCGACAGATACGCAGTATTTT
abundance: many
j_gene: TRBJ2-3
d_gene: .
v_gene: TRBV29-1

CDR3aa: CSASGTGYGETQYF
CDR3nt: TGCAGTGCTAGCGGGACAGGGTATGGAGAGACCCAGTACTTC
abundance: .
j_gene: TRBJ2-5
d_gene: TRBD1
v_gene: TRBV20-1

CDR3aa: CAISRPNGQVDSYEQYF
CDR3nt: TGTGCCATCAGCCGACCGAACGGACAGGTCGATTCCTACGAGCAGTACTTC
abundance: .
j_gene: TRBJ2-7
d_gene: TRBD1
v_gene: TRBV10-3

CDR3aa: CSAREGEGRGYTF
CDR3nt: TGCAGTGCTAGAGAGGGGGAAGGGCGTGGCTACACCTTC
abundance: few
j_gene: TRBJ1-2
d_gene: .
v_gene: TRBV20-1

CDR3aa: CASSFERGRSYNEQFF
CDR3nt: TGTGCCAGCAGTTTTGAAAGGGGGAGGTCCTACAATGAGCAGTTCTTC
abundance: .
j_gene: TRBJ2-1
d_gene: .
v_gene: TRBV12-3/TRBV12-4

CDR3aa: CASREYRVGQAFF
CDR3nt: TGTGCCAGCAGAGAGTACAGGGTCGGGCAAGCTTTCTTT
abundance: .
j_gene: TRBJ1-1
d_gene: .
v_gene: TRBV2

CDR3aa: CASMRIGGRGEHEKLFF
CDR3nt: TGTGCCAGCATGAGAATAGGGGGGAGGGGGGAGCATGAAAAACTGTTTTTT
abundance: .
j_gene: TRBJ1-4
d_gene: .
v_gene: TRBV6-1

CDR3aa: CASTNPYRGRETQYF
CDR3nt: TGTGCCAGCACGAACCCCTACAGGGGCCGGGAGACCCAGTACTTC
abundance: once
j_gene: TRBJ2-5
d_gene: TRBD1
v_gene: TRBV6-2/TRBV6-3

CDR3aa: CSGGETGYEQYF
CDR3nt: TGCAGCGGTGGGGAAACGGGTTACGAGCAGTACTTC
abundance: .
j_gene: TRBJ2-7
d_gene: .
v_gene: TRBV29-1

CDR3aa: CASSPTGGVNQPQHF
CDR3nt: TGTGCCAGCAGCCCCACAGGGGGAGTCAATCAGCCCCAGCATTTT
abundance: few
j_gene: TRBJ1-5
d_gene: TRBD1
v_gene: TRBV7-9

CDR3aa: CASSSQANQPQHF
CDR3nt: TGTGCCAGCAGTTCTCAGGCCAATCAGCCCCAGCATTTT
abundance: few
j_gene: TRBJ1-5
d_gene: .
v_gene: TRBV12-3/TRBV12-4

CDR3aa: CAILGDRGSYTGELFF
CDR3nt: TGTGCCATCTTGGGAGACAGGGGGTCCTATACCGGGGAGCTGTTTTTT
abundance: few
j_gene: TRBJ2-2
d_gene: TRBD1
v_gene: TRBV10-3

CDR3aa: CASSGASGSSNEQFF
CDR3nt: TGTGCCAGCAGCGGGGCTAGCGGGAGTTCCAATGAGCAGTTCTTC
abundance: few
j_gene: TRBJ2-1
d_gene: TRBD2
v_gene: TRBV28

CDR3aa: CSVEDRDRVNTDTQYF
CDR3nt: TGCAGCGTTGAAGATCGTGACAGGGTGAACACAGATACGCAGTATTTT
abundance: few
j_gene: TRBJ2-3
d_gene: TRBD1
v_gene: TRBV29-1

CDR3aa: CASSYLAGAVGREQYF
CDR3nt: TGCGCCAGCAGCTACCTAGCGGGAGCGGTCGGGCGCGAGCAGTACTTC
abundance: few
j_gene: TRBJ2-7
d_gene: TRBD2
v_gene: TRBV5-1

CDR3aa: CASSPGQASTDTQYF
CDR3nt: TGTGCCTCGTCCCCGGGGCAAGCGTCCACAGATACGCAGTATTTT
abundance: .
j_gene: TRBJ2-3
d_gene: .
v_gene: TRBV15

CDR3aa: CASTKGGIQPQHF
CDR3nt: TGTGCCAGCACTAAAGGGGGGATCCAGCCCCAGCATTTT
abundance: few
j_gene: TRBJ1-5
d_gene: .
v_gene: TRBV28

CDR3aa: CASSERGTVQETQYF
CDR3nt: TGCGCCAGCAGCGAACGGGGGACGGTACAAGAGACCCAGTACTTC
abundance: .
j_gene: TRBJ2-5
d_gene: .
v_gene: TRBV5-1

CDR3aa: CSARVIRTVIEQFF
CDR3nt: TGCAGTGCTAGAGTAATACGAACAGTGATTGAGCAGTTCTTC
abundance: .
j_gene: TRBJ2-1
d_gene: .
v_gene: TRBV20-1

CDR3aa: CASSDGTSGQETQYF
CDR3nt: TGTGCCAGCAGCGATGGGACTAGCGGACAAGAGACCCAGTACTTC
abundance: .
j_gene: TRBJ2-5
d_gene: TRBD2
v_gene: TRBV7-8